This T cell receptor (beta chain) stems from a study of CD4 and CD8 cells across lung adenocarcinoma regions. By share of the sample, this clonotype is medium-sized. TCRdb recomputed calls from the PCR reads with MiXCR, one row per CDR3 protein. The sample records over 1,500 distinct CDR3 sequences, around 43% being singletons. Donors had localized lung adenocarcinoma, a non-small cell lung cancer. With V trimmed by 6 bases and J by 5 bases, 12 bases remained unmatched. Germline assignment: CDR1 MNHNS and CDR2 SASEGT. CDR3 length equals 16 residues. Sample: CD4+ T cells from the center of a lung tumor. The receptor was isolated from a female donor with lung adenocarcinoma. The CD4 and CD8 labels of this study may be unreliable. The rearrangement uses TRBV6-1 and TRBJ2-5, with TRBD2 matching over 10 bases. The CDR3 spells CASRLAGWQAWETQYF. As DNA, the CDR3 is TGTGCCAGCAGACTAGCGGGATGGCAGGCTTGGGAGACCCAGTACTTC.